This TCR beta chain was observed in a study of regulatory T cells in long-lasting Graves disease. Study findings and constraints: Whereas new patients shared about a thousand public clonotypes, persistent patients shared more, at under 3,500.

The time point: newly diagnosed GD, antithyroid drugs for less than 3 months. PBMC-extracted RNA yielded the TCR library. This clonotype was observed at least ten times. Its antigen is as yet unknown. Relying on iRepertoire HTBI primers and Arm-PCR of CDR3 regions, the team built TCR beta libraries. TCRdb analysed the multiplex PCR reads with MiXCR anew, one entry per CDR3 protein. This sample carries fewer than 550,000 distinct CDR3 sequences, roughly 17% of them seen once, and the ten largest clones take under 30%. CDR1 MDHEN and CDR2 SYDVKM come from the germline V gene. The germline V and J ends were trimmed by 4 bases and 3 bases, with 18 bases remaining between them. CDR3 size: 17 residues. In addition, the sample was reused for a study of T cells in Graves' hyperthyroidism and ophthalmopathy.

This clonotype originated in a woman aged 18-30 years with Graves disease. This chain joins TRBV28 and TRBJ2-2; TRBD2 is a possible D gene (6 bases). Material: peripheral blood mononuclear cells (PBMCs), obtained at new diagnosis, from a patient treated with antithyroid drugs. The CDR3 region has the DNA TGTGCCAGCAGTTACCCCCAAGGGCGGGGTGACACCGGGGAGCTGTTTTTT. Amino acid sequence: CASSYPQGRGDTGELFF. Looking up the rest from reference TRBV28 and TRBJ2-2 gives the full variable domain: DVKVTQSSRYLVKRTGEKVFLECVQDMDHENMFWYRQDPGLGLRLIYFSYDVKMKEKGDIPEGYSVSREKKERFSLILESASTNQTSMYLCASSYPQGRGDTGELFFGEGSRLTVL.